Presented here are 16 T cell receptor beta chains from one specimen sequenced in a study of blood T cell repertoires in COVID-19. Assay: immunoSEQ multiplex PCR; the TCRdb copy retains only in-frame clones and omits some. Of about 250,000 clones listed, about 87% are singletons. Sequencing input: PBMCs or T cells enriched from blood (not recorded which). Every receptor here comes from a woman between 50 and 59 years old who had recovered from COVID-19.

The genes are TRBV3-1 (or the pseudogene TRBV3-2) and TRBJ2-7; TRBD1 matches 10 bases. The CDR3 is made up of 13 amino acids. Germline lookup yields CDR1 LGHDT and CDR2 YNNKEL (reference sequence). V dropped 6 bases and J dropped 6; count of bases not matched to a gene: 5. The CDR3 reads CASRGQGIGEQYF. CDR3 bases: TGTGCCAGCAGGGGACAGGGGATCGGCGAGCAGTACTTC.

V is TRBV7-9 and J is TRBJ1-2; D is ambiguous. The CDR3 runs to 15 residues. Germline V gene sequence: CDR1 SEHNR, CDR2 FQNEAQ (reference sequence). The ends were cut back, 0 bases at V and 6 bases at J, with 14 bases in the middle. CDR3 amino acids: CASSLAFGREDGYTF. CDR3 in DNA: TGTGCCAGCAGCTTAGCGTTCGGGCGGGAGGATGGCTACACCTTC.

The chain carries TRBV2 and TRBJ2-3; weak D call: TRBD2 (6 bases). The CDR3 is 16 amino acids. Germline lookup yields CDR1 SNHLY and CDR2 FYNNEI. The ends were cut back, 6 bases at V and 0 bases at J, with 16 bases in the middle. CDR3 residues: CASRNGRGLSTDTQYF. The DNA for the CDR3 is TGTGCCAGCAGGAATGGGCGGGGACTTAGCACAGATACGCAGTATTTT.

V gene TRBV28 combines with J gene TRBJ2-7; 7 positions match TRBD1. In germline, CDR1 is MDHEN, CDR2 SYDVKM. The CDR3 runs to 15 residues. The trim removed 2 bases at V and 0 bases at J, leaving 4 bases unmatched. Here the CDR3 reads CASSLRGPSSYEQYF. The CDR3 DNA follows: TGTGCCAGCAGTTTAAGGGGGCCCAGCTCCTACGAGCAGTACTTC. Looking up the rest from reference TRBV28 and TRBJ2-7 gives the full variable domain: DVKVTQSSRYLVKRTGEKVFLECVQDMDHENMFWYRQDPGLGLRLIYFSYDVKMKEKGDIPEGYSVSREKKERFSLILESASTNQTSMYLCASSLRGPSSYEQYFGPGTRLTVT.

V and J are TRBV19 and TRBJ2-3, with D maybe TRBD2 (6 bases). This CDR3 is 13 amino acids long. Trimming cost V 6 bases and J 1 base, with 8 bases left between them. Germline CDR1 reads LNHDA; CDR2 reads SQIVND (reference sequence). CDR3 residues: CASSGSGTDTQYF. DNA of the CDR3: TGTGCCAGTAGCGGGAGTGGCACAGATACGCAGTATTTT.

V gene TRBV19 combines with J gene TRBJ1-4; the D gene is possibly TRBD1 (6 bases). This CDR3 comprises 15 residues. Germline CDR1 is LNHDA and CDR2 is SQIVND (reference sequence). Trimming stripped 5 bases from V and 0 bases from J, with 10 bases between. DNA for the CDR3: TGTGCCAGTAGTGGGACAAGTGCAACTAATGAAAAACTGTTTTTT. This sequence encodes CASSGTSATNEKLFF.

The chain is built from TRBV28 and TRBJ1-4; D possibly corresponds to TRBD1 (6 bases). Germline CDR1 and CDR2: MDHEN and SYDVKM. Trimming shortened V by 7 bases and J by 8 bases, and 14 bases separated the two germline ends. The CDR3 is 13 amino acids. As DNA, the CDR3 is TGTGCCAGCAAAGACAGGTTTCAAGAAAAACTGTTTTTT. It codes for CASKDRFQEKLFF.

In this sample, this clone turned up a few times. The chain couples TRBV12-3 or TRBV12-4 to TRBJ1-5, with 9 bases aligning to TRBD1. The CDR3 is made up of 13 amino acids. Germline trimming cut 5 bases from V and 7 bases from J; bases unmatched to any gene: 3. The CDR3 DNA sequence: TGTGCCAGCAGTGCGACAGGGGGGCAGCCCCAGCATTTT. Translated: CASSATGGQPQHF.

J is TRBJ2-3 and V is TRBV27; 7 positions agree with TRBD2. V was pared by 6 bases and J by 3 bases, with 12 bases of the junction left unmatched. The germline V gene encodes CDR1 MNHEY and CDR2 SMNVEV (reference sequence). This CDR3 has 16 residues. The CDR3 nucleotides read TGTGCCAGCAGCTTTGAAAGCGGGAAAGTTACAGATACGCAGTATTTT. Protein product: CASSFESGKVTDTQYF.

The rearrangement links TRBV24-1 to TRBJ2-1; TRBD1 aligns across 10 bases. V shed 5 bases and J 7 bases; nucleotides not matched to a gene: 4. This CDR3 has 14 amino acids. Germline values: CDR1 KGHDR, CDR2 SFDVKD. CDR3 amino acids: CATSGTGGNNEQFF. CDR3 coding DNA: TGTGCCACCAGTGGGACAGGGGGTAATAATGAGCAGTTCTTC.

This chain uses TRBV19 with TRBJ1-2; D perhaps matches TRBD1 (6 bases). V lost 7 bases and J 3 bases, leaving 12 bases between the germline ends. Germline V lookup: CDR1 LNHDA, CDR2 SQIVND (reference sequence). This CDR3 is built from 13 residues. The CDR3 nucleotides read TGTGCCAGTACCTCGGACAGAGACTATGGCTACACCTTC. It encodes CASTSDRDYGYTF.

This clone was seen just once. V usage is TRBV9 and J usage is TRBJ2-3, with 9 bases lining up with TRBD2. The CDR3 covers 15 residues. Trimming at V came to 0 bases and at J to 1 base, leaving 0 bases not matched to a gene. Germline V gene lookup returns CDR1 SGDLS and CDR2 YYNGEE. Here the CDR3 DNA reads TGTGCCAGCAGCGTAGTAGCGGGAGGCACAGATACGCAGTATTTT. Translating it yields CASSVVAGGTDTQYF.

The CDR3 is CASSLGASGAYNEQFF. The CDR3 DNA sequence: TGCGCCAGCAGCTTGGGGGCTAGCGGGGCCTACAATGAGCAGTTCTTC. This chain links TRBV5-1 with TRBJ2-1, with 9 bases aligning to TRBD2. CDR1 is SGHRS, CDR2 YFSETQ, per germline. The CDR3 spans 16 residues. V shed 0 bases, J shed 2 bases, and the junction held 3 bases outside the gene matches. Using reference TRBV5-1 and TRBJ2-1 for the parts outside the CDR3, the full variable domain is KAGVTQTPRYLIKTRGQQVTLSCSPISGHRSVSWYQQTPGQGLQFLFEYFSETQRNKGNFPGRFSGRQFSNSRSEMNVSTLELGDSALYLCASSLGASGAYNEQFFGPGTRLTVL.

The J gene is TRBJ2-7, the V gene TRBV10-3; 8 nucleotides line up with TRBD1. The CDR3 runs 13 residues. CDR1 is ENHRY, CDR2 SYGVKD, per germline. J lost 7 bases, V lost 5 bases, and 7 bases had no gene match. This CDR3 is CAISLQGAPEQYF. DNA for the CDR3: TGTGCCATCAGTCTTCAGGGGGCGCCTGAGCAGTACTTC.

This clone was counted only a few times. The chain carries TRBV30 and TRBJ2-2; D perhaps matches TRBD1 (6 bases). The germline V gene has CDR1 GTSNPN and CDR2 SVGIG (reference sequence). The CDR3 has 15 amino acids. V was cut by 3 bases and J by 2 bases, with 13 bases left in between. The CDR3: CAWSVGHINTGELFF. The CDR3 DNA is TGTGCCTGGAGCGTGGGACATATAAACACCGGGGAGCTGTTTTTT.

This clone appeared once. The chain links TRBV28 to TRBJ2-3; 7 bases are a match to TRBD1. Germline values: CDR1 MDHEN, CDR2 SYDVKM. CDR3 size: 17 residues. Losses at the gene ends were 2 bases for V and 0 bases for J; bases not matched to a gene: 8. This CDR3 is CASSLGGQAYSTDTQYF. In nucleotides, the CDR3 is TGTGCCAGCAGTTTAGGCGGACAGGCCTATAGCACAGATACGCAGTATTTT.